This TCR beta chain originates from a study of blood T cell repertoires in COVID-19. For the study at large: The origin of the acute and convalescent COVID-19 samples was the United States, Italy and Spain. PBMCs, B-cell-depleted T cells, or T cells were the source of the cDNA or gDNA that made up the material.

J gave up 0 bases and V 6 bases, and 1 base lay outside the gene matches. This CDR3 region has 13 residues. Germline V gene lookup returns CDR1 MDHEN and CDR2 SYDVKM. Original data processing: Cell counts per sample came from amplifying reference gene primers. Clones were sequenced by immunoSEQ multiplex PCR, and TCRdb holds only the in-frame ones, with some missing. The DNA gave D and trimming, while V, J and clone size come from that table. The sample includes approximately 75,000 clones, approximately 90% of them seen just once. The sample taken for sequencing was peripheral blood. The receptor comes from a human donor in a cohort sampled during active COVID-19. This rearrangement joins TRBV28 to TRBJ1-1; 7 bases align to TRBD1. In DNA, the CDR3 is TGTGCCAGCAGAGGGGGCCTGAACACTGAAGCTTTCTTT. Its protein product is CASRGGLNTEAFF.